This T cell receptor (beta chain) was captured by sequencing in a study of T cells after yellow fever vaccination. Study results and limitations: High-abundance clonotypes from the bulk population could contaminate FACS-sorted repertoires. Weaker, the secondary response had a peak occurring faster, on day 5 versus 15.

Germline CDR1 and CDR2: GTSNPN and SVGIG (reference sequence). V was clipped by 3 bases and J by 2 bases; unmatched bases: 5. The CDR3 is 14 residues long. TCRdb analysed the 5' RACE reads with MiXCR anew, one entry per CDR3 protein. The data show roughly 150,000 distinct CDR3 sequences, under 8% seen once. In regard to this clonotype: Its specificity is unknown.

This receptor was obtained from a young man who received the YFV17D yellow fever vaccine. Sequences were derived from CD4+ T cells sorted from PBMCs, sampled 10 days after the yellow fever booster vaccination. This chain uses TRBV30 with TRBJ1-1, with 8 bases aligning to TRBD1. The CDR3 DNA reads TGTGCCTGGAGCAAGGGACAGGCAAACACTGAAGCTTTCTTT. Translation: CAWSKGQANTEAFF.